This T cell receptor beta chain emerged from a study of shared clonotypes between healthy human individuals. Study observations and caveats: Shared clonotypes: about 5% naive CD4, 3.5% to 4% naive CD8, about 2.5% memory CD4, 0.4% to 0.45% memory CD8.

Original methodology: ImmunoSEQ output lacked quality scores and full-length reads, limiting matched filtering. Assay used: immunoSEQ multiplex PCR; TCRdb lists only in-frame clones, some missing. V, J and clone size derive from that table, while D and trimming were established from the DNA sequence. Of millions of clones listed, roughly 93% were seen once; the top ten hold under 0.45%. On this clone: Its target is unknown.

Recent vaccinations or acute infections were absent in the healthy HIV-negative adult donors. There are 16 residues in the CDR3. Germline V gene data show CDR1 as ENHRY and CDR2 as SYGVKD. V trimming: 3 bases; J trimming: 0 bases; junction bases outside the gene matches: 6. The sequenced sample consisted of naive CD4+ T cells from PBMCs. Indicated subset: CD45RA+ positively selected. The chain is built from TRBV10-3 and TRBJ1-2, with 8 bases matching TRBD1. The clonotype was recovered from a man aged 18 to 35 in good health. Some clones in this sample may be carry-over from other donors' samples. The CDR3 nucleotides are TGTGCCATCAGTGAAGTTAACAGGGGGGCTAACTATGGCTACACCTTC. Encoded protein: CAISEVNRGANYGYTF.